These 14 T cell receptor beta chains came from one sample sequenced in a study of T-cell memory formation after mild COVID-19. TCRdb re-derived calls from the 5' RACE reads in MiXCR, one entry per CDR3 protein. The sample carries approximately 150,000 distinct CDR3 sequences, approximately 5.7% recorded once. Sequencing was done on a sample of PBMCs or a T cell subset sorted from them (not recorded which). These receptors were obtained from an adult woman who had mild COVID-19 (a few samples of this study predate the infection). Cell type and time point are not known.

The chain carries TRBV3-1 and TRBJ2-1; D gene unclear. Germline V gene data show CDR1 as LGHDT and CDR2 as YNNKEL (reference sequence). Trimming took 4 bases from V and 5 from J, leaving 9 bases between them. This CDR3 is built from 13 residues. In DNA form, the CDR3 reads TGTGCCAGCAGCCGTTGGCAGAACAATGAGCAGTTCTTC. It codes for CASSRWQNNEQFF.

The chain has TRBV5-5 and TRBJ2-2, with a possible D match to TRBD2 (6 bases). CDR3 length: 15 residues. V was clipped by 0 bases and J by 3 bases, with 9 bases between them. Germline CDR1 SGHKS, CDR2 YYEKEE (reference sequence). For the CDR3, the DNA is TGTGCCAGCAGCTTGGATGCGGGATACACCGGGGAGCTGTTTTTT. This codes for CASSLDAGYTGELFF.

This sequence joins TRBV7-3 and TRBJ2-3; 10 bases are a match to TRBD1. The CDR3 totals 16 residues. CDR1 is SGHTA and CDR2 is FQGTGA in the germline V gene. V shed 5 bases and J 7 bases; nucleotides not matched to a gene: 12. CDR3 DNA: TGTGCCAGCAGCCTGTCCGGGACAGGGGTTAGAAATACGCAGTATTTT. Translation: CASSLSGTGVRNTQYF.

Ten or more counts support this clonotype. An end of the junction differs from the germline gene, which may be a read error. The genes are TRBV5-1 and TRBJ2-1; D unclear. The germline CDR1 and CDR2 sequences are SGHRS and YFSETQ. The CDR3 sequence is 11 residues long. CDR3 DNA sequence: TGTGCCAGCAGTGCGTACAATGAGCAGTTCTTC. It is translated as CASSAYNEQFF.

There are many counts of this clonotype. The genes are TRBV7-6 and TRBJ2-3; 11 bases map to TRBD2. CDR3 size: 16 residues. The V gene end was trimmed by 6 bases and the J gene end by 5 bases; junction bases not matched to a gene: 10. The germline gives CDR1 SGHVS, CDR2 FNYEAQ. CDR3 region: CASRELAGAGIDTQYF. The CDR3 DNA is TGTGCCAGCAGGGAACTAGCGGGGGCCGGGATAGATACGCAGTATTTT.

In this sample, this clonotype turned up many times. The CDR3 here is CATSDGDPQYF. In DNA, the CDR3 is TGTGCCACCAGTGATGGGGATCCCCAGTACTTC. The chain is built from TRBV24-1 and TRBJ2-5, with D unclear. The CDR3 covers 11 residues. Trimming stripped 3 bases from V and 9 bases from J, with 7 bases between. Germline CDR1 is KGHDR and CDR2 is SFDVKD.

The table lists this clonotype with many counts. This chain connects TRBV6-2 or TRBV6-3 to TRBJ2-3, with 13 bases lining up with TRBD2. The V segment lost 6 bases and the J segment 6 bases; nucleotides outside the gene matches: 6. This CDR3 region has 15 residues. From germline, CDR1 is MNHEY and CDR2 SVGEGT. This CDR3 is CASSPRLAGGDTQYF. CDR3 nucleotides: TGTGCCAGCAGCCCCCGACTAGCGGGGGGTGATACGCAGTATTTT.

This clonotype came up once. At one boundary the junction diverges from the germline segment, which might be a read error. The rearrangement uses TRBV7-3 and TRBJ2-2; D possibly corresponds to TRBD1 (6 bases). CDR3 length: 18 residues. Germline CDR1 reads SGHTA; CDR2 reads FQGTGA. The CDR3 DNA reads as TGTGCCAGCAGCTTACGACCGCCGGGACACCAGAACGCCGGGGAGCTGTTTTTT. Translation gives CASSLRPPGHQNAGELFF.

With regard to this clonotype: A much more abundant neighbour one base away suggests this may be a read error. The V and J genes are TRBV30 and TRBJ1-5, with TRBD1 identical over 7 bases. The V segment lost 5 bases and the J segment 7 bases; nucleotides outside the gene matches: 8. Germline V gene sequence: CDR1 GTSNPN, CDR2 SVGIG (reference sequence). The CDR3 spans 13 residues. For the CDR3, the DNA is TGTGCCTGGGACCAACAGGGGATCCAGCCCCAGCATTTT. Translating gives CAWDQQGIQPQHF.

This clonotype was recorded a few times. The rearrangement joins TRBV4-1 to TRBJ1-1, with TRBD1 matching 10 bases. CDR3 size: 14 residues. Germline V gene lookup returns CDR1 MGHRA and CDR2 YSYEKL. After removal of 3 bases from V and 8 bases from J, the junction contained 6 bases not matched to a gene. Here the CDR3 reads CASSHPDRGEEAFF. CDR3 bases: TGCGCCAGCAGCCACCCGGACAGGGGGGAAGAAGCTTTCTTT.

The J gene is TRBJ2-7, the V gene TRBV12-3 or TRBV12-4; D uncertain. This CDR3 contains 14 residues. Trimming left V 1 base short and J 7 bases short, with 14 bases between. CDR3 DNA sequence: TGTGCCAGCAGTTTAGAACGGCGGAAGGAAGAGCAGTACTTC. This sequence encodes CASSLERRKEEQYF.

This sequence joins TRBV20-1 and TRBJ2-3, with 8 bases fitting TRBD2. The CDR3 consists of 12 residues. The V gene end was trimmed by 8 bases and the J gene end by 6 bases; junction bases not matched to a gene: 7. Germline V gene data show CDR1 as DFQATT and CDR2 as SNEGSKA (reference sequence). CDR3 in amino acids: CSSHSGVDTQYF. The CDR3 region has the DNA TGCAGTTCACATAGCGGGGTGGATACGCAGTATTTT.

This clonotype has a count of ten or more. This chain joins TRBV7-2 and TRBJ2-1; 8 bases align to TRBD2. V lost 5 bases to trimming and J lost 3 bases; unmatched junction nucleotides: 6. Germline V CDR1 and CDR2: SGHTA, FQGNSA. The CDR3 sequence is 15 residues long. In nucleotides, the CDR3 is TGTGCCAGCAGCCGAGCGGGGGCCAACTACAATGAGCAGTTCTTC. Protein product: CASSRAGANYNEQFF.

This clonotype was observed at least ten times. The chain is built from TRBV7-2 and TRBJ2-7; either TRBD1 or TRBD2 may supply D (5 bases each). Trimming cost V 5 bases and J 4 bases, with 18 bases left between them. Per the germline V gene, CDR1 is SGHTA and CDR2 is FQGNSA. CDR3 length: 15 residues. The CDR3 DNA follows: TGTGCCAGCAGCCGAGATACGGGGCAAAGGTACGAGCAGTACTTC. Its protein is CASSRDTGQRYEQYF.